This TCR beta chain was profiled in a study of blood T cell repertoires in COVID-19. Study-level background: Acute-phase and convalescent COVID-19 samples originated in the United States, Italy and Spain. T cells, B-cell-depleted T cells, or PBMCs provided the cDNA or gDNA that served as material.

In the original processing: Nucleated cell counts were estimated from reference gene primer amplification. Sequencing was performed with immunoSEQ multiplex PCR; in TCRdb, only in-frame clones are kept and a portion is missing. V, J and clone size are those of that table, while D and trimming were read from the DNA. The sample gives 65,000 to 70,000 clones, roughly 85% of which show up once; approximately 1.4% is in the top ten. The germline V gene encodes CDR1 SGHDT and CDR2 YYEEEE. The ends were cut back, 4 bases at V and 0 bases at J, with 11 bases in the middle. The CDR3 extends over 14 amino acids.

The specimen was peripheral blood. This chain connects TRBV5-6 to TRBJ2-7, with D tentatively TRBD1 (6 bases). This sequence originates from a woman aged 60-75 years with acute or convalescent COVID-19. CDR3 loop: CASSPTGASYEQYF. The CDR3 bases are TGTGCCAGCAGCCCGACAGGTGCCTCCTACGAGCAGTACTTC.